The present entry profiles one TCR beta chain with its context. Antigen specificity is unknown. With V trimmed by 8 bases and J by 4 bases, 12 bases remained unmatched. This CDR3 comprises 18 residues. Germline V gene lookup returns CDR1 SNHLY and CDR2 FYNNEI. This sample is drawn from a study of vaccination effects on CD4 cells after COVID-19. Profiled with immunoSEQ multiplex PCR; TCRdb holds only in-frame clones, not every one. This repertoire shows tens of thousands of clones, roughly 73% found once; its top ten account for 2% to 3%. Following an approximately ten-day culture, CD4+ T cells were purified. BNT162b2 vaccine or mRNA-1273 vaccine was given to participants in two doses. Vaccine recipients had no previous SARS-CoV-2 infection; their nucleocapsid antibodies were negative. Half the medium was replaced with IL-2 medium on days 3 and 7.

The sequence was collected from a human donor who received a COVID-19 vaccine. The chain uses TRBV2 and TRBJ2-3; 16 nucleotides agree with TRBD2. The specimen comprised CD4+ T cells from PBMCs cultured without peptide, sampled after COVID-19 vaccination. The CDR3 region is CASYTPGTSGGAADTQYF. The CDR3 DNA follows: TGTGCCAGCTACACCCCCGGGACTAGCGGGGGGGCCGCAGATACGCAGTATTTT.